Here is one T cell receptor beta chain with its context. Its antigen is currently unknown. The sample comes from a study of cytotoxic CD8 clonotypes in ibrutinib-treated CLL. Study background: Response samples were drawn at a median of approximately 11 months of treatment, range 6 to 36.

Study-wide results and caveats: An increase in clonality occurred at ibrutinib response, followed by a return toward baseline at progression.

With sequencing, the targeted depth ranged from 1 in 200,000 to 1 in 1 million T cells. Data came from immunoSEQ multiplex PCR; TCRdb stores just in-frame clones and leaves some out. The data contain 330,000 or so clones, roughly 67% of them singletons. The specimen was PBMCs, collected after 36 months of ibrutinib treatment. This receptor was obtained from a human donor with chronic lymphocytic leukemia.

The CDR3 nucleotides read TGCGCCAGCAGCGTCGACGGACACACCATTAGCGAGCAGTACTTC. Translated, it gives CASSVDGHTISEQYF. The rearrangement joins TRBV5-1 to TRBJ2-7, with D maybe TRBD1 (5 bases). Looked up from germline, CDR1 is SGHRS and CDR2 is YFSETQ. The CDR3 is made up of 15 amino acids. The ends were cut back, 4 bases at V and 6 bases at J, with 20 bases in the middle.